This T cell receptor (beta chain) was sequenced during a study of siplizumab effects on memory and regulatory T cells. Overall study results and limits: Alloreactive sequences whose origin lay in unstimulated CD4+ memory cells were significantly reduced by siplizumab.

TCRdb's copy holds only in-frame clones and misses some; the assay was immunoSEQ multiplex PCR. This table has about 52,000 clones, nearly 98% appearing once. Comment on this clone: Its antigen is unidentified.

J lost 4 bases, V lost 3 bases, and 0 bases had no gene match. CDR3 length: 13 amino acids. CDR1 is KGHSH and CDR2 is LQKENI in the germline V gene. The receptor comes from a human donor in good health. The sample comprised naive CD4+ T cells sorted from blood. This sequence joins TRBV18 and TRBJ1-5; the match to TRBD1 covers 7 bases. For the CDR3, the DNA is TGTGCCAGCTCACCGACAGGGAATCAGCCCCAGCATTTT. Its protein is CASSPTGNQPQHF.